These 24 T cell receptor beta chains share one sample of origin, sequenced in a study of T cells after yellow fever vaccination. TCRdb itself ran the 5' RACE reads through MiXCR, one entry per CDR3 protein. The data show hundreds of thousands of distinct CDR3 sequences, over 15% seen once. This specimen consisted of PBMCs, obtained 15 days after the yellow fever booster vaccination. These receptors were collected from a man aged 25 to 40 who received the YFV17D yellow fever vaccine.

This chain links TRBV29-1 with TRBJ2-1; D possibly corresponds to TRBD2 (5 bases). Germline-derived CDR1 and CDR2 are SQVTM and ANQGSEA. The CDR3 sequence is 11 residues long. The V end was cut by 6 bases, the J end by 8 bases, with 11 bases between. This CDR3 is CSVAGADEQFF. For the CDR3, the DNA is TGCAGCGTCGCGGGCGCGGATGAGCAGTTCTTC.

This clonotype appeared many times. The genes are TRBV7-2 and TRBJ2-3, with D uncertain. V was cut by 1 base and J by 2 bases, with 7 bases left in between. CDR3 length: 14 residues. Germline loops: CDR1 SGHTA, CDR2 FQGNSA. This CDR3 is CASSLGQHTDTQYF. The DNA for the CDR3 is TGTGCCAGCAGCTTAGGGCAGCACACAGATACGCAGTATTTT.

The chain has TRBV12-3 or TRBV12-4 and TRBJ2-3; D gene uncertain. Deletions cut 2 bases from V and 3 bases from J, with 18 bases between. This CDR3 is 17 amino acids long. CDR3: CASSLSLRWGFTDTQYF. The CDR3 DNA follows: TGTGCCAGCAGTTTATCTTTAAGGTGGGGATTTACAGATACGCAGTATTTT.

This clonotype was counted between two and nine times. This sequence joins TRBV6-2 or TRBV6-3 and TRBJ2-7; D may correspond to TRBD1 or TRBD2 (6 bases each). The CDR3 consists of 16 residues. The germline CDR1 and CDR2 sequences are MNHEY and SVGEGT. Trimming left V 2 bases short and J 0 bases short, with 14 bases between. CDR3 bases: TGTGCCAGCAGTTACACCCTAGGGGGGAGCTCCTACGAGCAGTACTTC. Translation: CASSYTLGGSSYEQYF.

The chain uses TRBV7-2 and TRBJ2-1, with D unclear. V was shortened by 8 bases and J by 1 base, with 9 bases between the two germline ends. The CDR3 extends over 13 amino acids. The germline V gene has CDR1 SGHTA and CDR2 FQGNSA. CDR3 residues: CASLLGSYNEQFF. CDR3 nucleotides: TGTGCCAGCCTCTTAGGATCCTACAATGAGCAGTTCTTC.

This clonotype was detected only a few times. This chain uses TRBV4-3 with TRBJ2-1; D is uncertain. The CDR3 extends over 17 amino acids. V was clipped by 0 bases and J by 6 bases, with 18 bases between them. CDR1 is LGHNA and CDR2 is YSLEER in the germline V gene. The DNA of the CDR3 is TGCGCCAGCAGCCAAGATAAGACGTTCCCGTTCGGCAATGAGCAGTTCTTC. Its translation: CASSQDKTFPFGNEQFF.

This clonotype was recorded many times. The rearrangement joins TRBV7-8 to TRBJ2-1; 10 bases agree with TRBD1. The CDR3 spans 14 residues. From germline, CDR1 is SGHVS and CDR2 FQNEAQ. Losses at the gene ends were 5 bases for V and 8 bases for J; bases not matched to a gene: 6. CDR3 amino acids: CASSGRDRGYEQFF. The CDR3 DNA reads TGTGCCAGCAGCGGACGGGACAGGGGATATGAGCAGTTCTTC.

This chain joins TRBV7-2 and TRBJ2-4, with a possible D match to TRBD1 (6 bases). CDR3 length equals 13 residues. Germline V gene lookup returns CDR1 SGHTA and CDR2 FQGNSA. Trimming stripped 3 bases from V and 5 bases from J, with 8 bases between. Here the CDR3 reads CASSFPGENIQYF. CDR3 nucleotide sequence: TGTGCCAGCAGCTTTCCAGGGGAAAACATTCAGTACTTC.

V is TRBV15 and J is TRBJ1-6; 7 positions match TRBD1. J gave up 13 bases and V 3 bases, and 6 bases lay outside the gene matches. Germline loops: CDR1 LNHNV, CDR2 YYDKDF (reference sequence). The CDR3 totals 13 residues. CDR3 sequence reads: CATSSRGAPPLHF. The CDR3 DNA follows: TGTGCCACCAGCAGCAGGGGGGCTCCTCCCCTCCACTTT.

This clonotype was seen a handful of times. V usage is TRBV4-3 and J usage is TRBJ2-7, with D possibly TRBD2 on 5 matching bases. The CDR3 extends over 13 amino acids. The germline V and J ends were trimmed by 2 bases and 5 bases, with 10 bases remaining between them. Germline CDR1 LGHNA, CDR2 YSLEER. The CDR3: CASSQRGVHEQYF. The CDR3 nucleotides read TGCGCCAGCAGCCAACGGGGAGTGCACGAGCAGTACTTC.

The chain recombines TRBV5-1 with TRBJ2-3; 11 bases agree with TRBD2. This CDR3 has 16 residues. Per the germline V gene, CDR1 is SGHRS and CDR2 is YFSETQ. With 2 bases clipped from V and 2 bases from J, the junction kept 4 bases outside the gene matches. CDR3 sequence reads: CASSLTLAGVTDTQYF. The CDR3 region has the DNA TGCGCCAGCAGCTTAACACTAGCGGGAGTCACAGATACGCAGTATTTT.

This rearrangement joins TRBV7-2 to TRBJ2-7; D possibly uses TRBD1 or TRBD2 (5 bases each). This CDR3 is 15 amino acids long. V was shortened by 7 bases and J by 4 bases, with 20 bases between the two germline ends. Per germline, CDR1 SGHTA and CDR2 FQGNSA. CDR3 region: CASTLRASPSYEQYF. CDR3 in DNA: TGTGCCAGCACCCTCAGGGCTAGCCCTAGTTACGAGCAGTACTTC.

There are a few counts of this clonotype. This sequence joins TRBV20-1 and TRBJ2-1; D is possibly TRBD1 or TRBD2 (5 bases each). V shed 1 base and J shed 7 bases, with 20 bases lying between them. CDR3 length: 16 amino acids. CDR1 and CDR2 from the germline V gene are DFQATT and SNEGSKA (reference sequence). CDR3 loop: CSARAPSGSTGNEQFF. The DNA of the CDR3 is TGCAGTGCTAGAGCCCCCTCAGGGTCCACGGGGAATGAGCAGTTCTTC.

The rearrangement joins TRBV24-1 to TRBJ2-3; 11 positions agree with TRBD2. Germline loops: CDR1 KGHDR, CDR2 SFDVKD. J lost 5 bases, V lost 3 bases, and 9 bases had no gene match. The CDR3 spans 17 residues. CDR3 region: CATSDGLAGGPGDTQYF. As DNA, the CDR3 is TGTGCCACCAGTGATGGGTTAGCGGGAGGGCCGGGAGATACGCAGTATTTT.

The chain employs TRBV24-1 and TRBJ2-1, with 9 bases fitting TRBD1. The CDR3 runs 17 residues. V was clipped by 2 bases and J by 5 bases; unmatched bases: 9. CDR1 and CDR2 from the germline V gene are KGHDR and SFDVKD. The CDR3 region is CATSDSPGQGKNNEQFF. The CDR3 DNA reads as TGTGCCACCAGTGATTCCCCCGGACAGGGGAAAAACAATGAGCAGTTCTTC.

This clonotype was detected only a few times. This chain uses TRBV5-1 with TRBJ2-1; 9 bases line up with TRBD2. The length of the CDR3 is 15 residues. Germline CDR1 reads SGHRS; CDR2 reads YFSETQ. V shed 1 base and J 4 bases; nucleotides not matched to a gene: 3. Here the CDR3 reads CASSLMAGGYNEQFF. CDR3 DNA sequence: TGCGCCAGCAGCTTGATGGCGGGAGGGTACAATGAGCAGTTCTTC. Full variable domain (rest looked up from reference TRBV5-1 and TRBJ2-1): KAGVTQTPRYLIKTRGQQVTLSCSPISGHRSVSWYQQTPGQGLQFLFEYFSETQRNKGNFPGRFSGRQFSNSRSEMNVSTLELGDSALYLCASSLMAGGYNEQFFGPGTRLTVL.

J is TRBJ2-7 and V is TRBV7-9; TRBD1 matches 10 bases. With V trimmed by 5 bases and J by 2 bases, 9 bases remained unmatched. CDR3 length: 16 amino acids. The germline CDR1 and CDR2 sequences are SEHNR and FQNEAQ (reference sequence). The CDR3 spells CASSPAPGQGPYEQYF. The DNA for the CDR3 is TGTGCCAGCAGCCCCGCGCCGGGACAGGGGCCCTACGAGCAGTACTTC.

This clonotype turned up a few times. The chain carries TRBV5-4 and TRBJ2-1; TRBD2 aligns across 16 bases. CDR3 length equals 21 residues. The V and J ends lost 1 base and 0 bases, in that order; junction bases with no gene match: 10. Germline V gene sequence: CDR1 SGHNT, CDR2 YYREEE (reference sequence). Here the CDR3 reads CASSLWGGLAGGISSYNEQFF. The CDR3 DNA is TGTGCCAGCAGCTTGTGGGGGGGACTAGCGGGAGGGATCAGCTCCTACAATGAGCAGTTCTTC.

This chain connects TRBV7-2 to TRBJ2-1, with TRBD2 matching 16 bases. The CDR3 loop spans 14 amino acids. V was pared by 6 bases and J by 9 bases, with 2 bases of the junction left unmatched. CDR1 is SGHTA, CDR2 FQGNSA, per germline. CDR3: CASRGLAGGREQFF. DNA for the CDR3: TGTGCCAGCAGGGGACTAGCGGGAGGGCGTGAGCAGTTCTTC.

The rearrangement links TRBV20-1 to TRBJ2-5; 7 nucleotides match TRBD1. Germline V CDR1 and CDR2: DFQATT, SNEGSKA (reference sequence). The V segment lost 3 bases and the J segment 7 bases; nucleotides outside the gene matches: 2. The CDR3 runs 11 residues. The CDR3 spells CSASPGGTQYF. The CDR3 DNA sequence: TGCAGTGCTAGTCCAGGGGGGACCCAGTACTTC.

This clonotype was recorded a few times. The chain has TRBV27 and TRBJ2-1, with 13 bases matching TRBD2. This CDR3 spans 18 amino acids. The germline gives CDR1 MNHEY, CDR2 SMNVEV (reference sequence). V was pared by 9 bases and J by 2 bases, with 13 bases of the junction left unmatched. CDR3 sequence (DNA): TGTGCCAGGAAACGGACTAGCGGGGGCATGAGAGCCTACAATGAGCAGTTCTTC. Amino acids: CARKRTSGGMRAYNEQFF.

The chain recombines TRBV20-1 with TRBJ2-7, with 9 nucleotides matching TRBD1. Looked up from germline, CDR1 is DFQATT and CDR2 is SNEGSKA (reference sequence). V trimming: 1 base; J trimming: 5 bases; junction bases outside the gene matches: 6. CDR3 size: 14 residues. CDR3 protein: CSARAGQGTHEQYF. The CDR3 nucleotides read TGCAGTGCTAGAGCGGGACAGGGTACCCACGAGCAGTACTTC.

Only a few counts were recorded for this clonotype. V is TRBV12-3 or TRBV12-4 and J is TRBJ2-5; TRBD1 aligns across 9 bases. V gave up 5 bases and J gave up 3 bases; unmatched junction bases: 19. The CDR3 covers 19 residues. The CDR3 protein is CASSATGTGNPSSKETQYF. The CDR3 DNA is TGTGCCAGCAGTGCAACCGGGACAGGGAATCCCTCATCGAAAGAGACCCAGTACTTC.

The chain joins TRBV10-3 to TRBJ2-3; unclear D gene. This CDR3 contains 13 residues. Trimming shortened V by 6 bases and J by 2 bases, and 9 bases separated the two germline ends. Germline V gene data show CDR1 as ENHRY and CDR2 as SYGVKD. The chain's CDR3 is CAIRAGDTDTQYF. CDR3 nucleotides: TGTGCCATCAGGGCTGGCGACACAGATACGCAGTATTTT.